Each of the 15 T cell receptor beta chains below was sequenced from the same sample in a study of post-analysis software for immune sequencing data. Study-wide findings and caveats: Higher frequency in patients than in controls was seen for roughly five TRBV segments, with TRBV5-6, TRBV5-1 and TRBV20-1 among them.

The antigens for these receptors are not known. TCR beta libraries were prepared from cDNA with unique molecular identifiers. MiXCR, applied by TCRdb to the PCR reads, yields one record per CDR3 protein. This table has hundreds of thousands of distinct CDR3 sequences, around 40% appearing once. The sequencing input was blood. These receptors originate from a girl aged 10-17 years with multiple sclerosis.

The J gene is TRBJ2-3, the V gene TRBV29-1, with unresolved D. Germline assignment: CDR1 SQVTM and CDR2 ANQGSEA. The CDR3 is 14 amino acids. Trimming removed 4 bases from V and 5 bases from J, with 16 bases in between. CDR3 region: CSVVFRREGDTQYF. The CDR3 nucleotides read TGCAGCGTTGTGTTCAGGCGAGAAGGAGATACGCAGTATTTT.

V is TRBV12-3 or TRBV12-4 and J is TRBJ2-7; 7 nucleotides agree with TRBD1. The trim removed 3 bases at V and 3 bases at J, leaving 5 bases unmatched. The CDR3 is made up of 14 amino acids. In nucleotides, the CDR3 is TGTGCCAGCAGTTTGGCGACAGGGATCTACGAGCAGTACTTC. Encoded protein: CASSLATGIYEQYF.

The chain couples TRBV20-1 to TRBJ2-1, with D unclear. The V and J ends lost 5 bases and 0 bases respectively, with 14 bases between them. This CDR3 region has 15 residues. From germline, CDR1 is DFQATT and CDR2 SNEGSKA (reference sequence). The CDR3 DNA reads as TGCAGTGCTGTCCACACTGGAACCTCCTACAATGAGCAGTTCTTC. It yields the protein CSAVHTGTSYNEQFF.

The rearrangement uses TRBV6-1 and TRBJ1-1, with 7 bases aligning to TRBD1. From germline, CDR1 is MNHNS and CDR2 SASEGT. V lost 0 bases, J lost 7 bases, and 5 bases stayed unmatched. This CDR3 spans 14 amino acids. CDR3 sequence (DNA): TGTGCCAGCAGTGAAGCCCCAGGGGGAGGTGAAGCTTTCTTT. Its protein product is CASSEAPGGGEAFF.

The CDR3 nucleotides are TGTGCCAGCAGTTTAGGGACTAGTCTCTACGAGCAGTACTTC. Protein: CASSLGTSLYEQYF. This chain connects TRBV12-3 or TRBV12-4 to TRBJ2-1, with 7 bases lining up with TRBD2. The J call may be incorrect, as the DNA end agrees better with TRBJ2-7. The CDR3 loop spans 14 amino acids.

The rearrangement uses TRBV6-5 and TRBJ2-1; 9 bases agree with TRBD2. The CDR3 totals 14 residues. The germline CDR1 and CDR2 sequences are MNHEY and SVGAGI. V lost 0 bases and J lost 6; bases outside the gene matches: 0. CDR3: CASSYSRGGNEQFF. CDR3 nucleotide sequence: TGTGCCAGCAGTTACTCGCGGGGGGGCAATGAGCAGTTCTTC.

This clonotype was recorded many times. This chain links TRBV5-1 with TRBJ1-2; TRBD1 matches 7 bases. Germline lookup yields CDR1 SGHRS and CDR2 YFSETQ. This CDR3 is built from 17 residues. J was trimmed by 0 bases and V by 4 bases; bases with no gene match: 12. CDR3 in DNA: TGCGCCAGCAGCGGAACACAGGGGAAACCGGCTAACTATGGCTACACCTTC. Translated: CASSGTQGKPANYGYTF.

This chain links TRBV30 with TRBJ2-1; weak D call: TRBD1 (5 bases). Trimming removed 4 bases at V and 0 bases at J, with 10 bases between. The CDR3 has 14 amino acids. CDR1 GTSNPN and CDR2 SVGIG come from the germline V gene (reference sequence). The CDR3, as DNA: TGTGCCTGGACAGGGCGGAGCTCCTACAATGAGCAGTTCTTC. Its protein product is CAWTGRSSYNEQFF.

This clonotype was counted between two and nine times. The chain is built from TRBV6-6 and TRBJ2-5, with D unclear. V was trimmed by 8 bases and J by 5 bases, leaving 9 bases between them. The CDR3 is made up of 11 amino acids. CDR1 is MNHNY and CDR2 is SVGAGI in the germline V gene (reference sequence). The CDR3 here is CASGWVETQYF. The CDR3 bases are TGTGCCAGCGGTTGGGTCGAGACCCAGTACTTC.

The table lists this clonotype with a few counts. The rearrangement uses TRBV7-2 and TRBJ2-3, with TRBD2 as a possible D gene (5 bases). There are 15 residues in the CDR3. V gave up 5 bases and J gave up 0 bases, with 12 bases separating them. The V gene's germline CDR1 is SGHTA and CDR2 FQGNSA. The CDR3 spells CASSPLVSSTDTQYF. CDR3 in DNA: TGTGCCAGCAGCCCACTAGTTTCTAGCACAGATACGCAGTATTTT.

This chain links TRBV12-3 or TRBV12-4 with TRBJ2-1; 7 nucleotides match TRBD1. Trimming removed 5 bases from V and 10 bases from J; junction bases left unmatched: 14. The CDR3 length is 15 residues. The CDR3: CASSVGGTRTDEQFF. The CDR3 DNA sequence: TGTGCCAGCAGTGTAGGGGGCACTAGAACGGACGAGCAGTTCTTC.

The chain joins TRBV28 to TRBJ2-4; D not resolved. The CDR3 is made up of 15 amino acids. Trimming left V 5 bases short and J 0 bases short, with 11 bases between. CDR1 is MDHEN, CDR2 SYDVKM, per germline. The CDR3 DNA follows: TGTGCCAGCAGTGGATACTGGCTAGCCAAAAACATTCAGTACTTC. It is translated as CASSGYWLAKNIQYF.

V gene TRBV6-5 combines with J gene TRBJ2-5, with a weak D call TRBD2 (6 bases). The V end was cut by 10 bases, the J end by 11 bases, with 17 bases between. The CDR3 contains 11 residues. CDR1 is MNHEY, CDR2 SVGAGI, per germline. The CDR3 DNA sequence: TGTGCCACCCAGGCGGGCGGGGAGCAGTACTTC. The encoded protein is CATQAGGEQYF.

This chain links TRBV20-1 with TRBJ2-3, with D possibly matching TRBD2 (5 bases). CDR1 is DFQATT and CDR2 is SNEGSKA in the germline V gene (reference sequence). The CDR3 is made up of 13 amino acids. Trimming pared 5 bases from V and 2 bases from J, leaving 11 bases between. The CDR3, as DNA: TGCAGTGCTTCCAGGACTGTCACAGATACGCAGTATTTT. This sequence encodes CSASRTVTDTQYF.

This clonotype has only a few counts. CDR3 DNA: TGCGCCAGCAGCTTGAACAGTTTTAGCACAGATACGCAGTATTTT. Protein sequence: CASSLNSFSTDTQYF. V and J are TRBV5-1 and TRBJ2-3; D is uncertain. Germline CDR1 is SGHRS and CDR2 is YFSETQ. The V end lost 1 base, the J end lost 0 bases, and 9 bases lay between the germline ends. The CDR3 spans 15 residues.